The 22 T cell receptor beta chains presented below share a single source sample, sequenced in a study of T cells expressing NK-cell markers. TCRdb reprocessed the 5' RACE reads; each CDR3 protein has one entry and no DNA is given. This sample contains approximately 170,000 distinct CDR3 sequences. Sequenced input: blood T cells: a sorted CD56 or NKG2C T cell subset, CD4+ or CD8+ T cells, or bulk PBMC T cells (not recorded which). These receptors were collected from a man aged 18-69 years in good health.

The CDR3: CASSTGDTDTQYF. V is TRBV6-4 and J is TRBJ2-3; TCRdb picks TRBD1, but there is no DNA to check that call. CDR3 length: 13 amino acids. Per the germline V gene, CDR1 is MRHNA and CDR2 is SNTAGT.

V usage is TRBV20-1 and J usage is TRBJ1-5; absent DNA, TCRdb's TRBD1 call cannot be checked. Per the germline V gene, CDR1 is DFQATT and CDR2 is SNEGSKA (reference sequence). The CDR3 runs to 18 residues. Here the CDR3 reads CSAFTSGQRGASNQPQHF.

This chain links TRBV7-6 with TRBJ1-5; TCRdb designates TRBD1, a call that cannot be tested without DNA. CDR1 SGHVS and CDR2 FNYEAQ come from the germline V gene. This CDR3 has 13 amino acids. CDR3 amino acids: CASSRAGNQPQHF.

The rearrangement joins TRBV5-4 to TRBJ2-7; the D call from TCRdb, TRBD1, cannot be confirmed without DNA. Germline CDR1 is SGHNT and CDR2 is YYREEE (reference sequence). The CDR3 totals 14 residues. CDR3 region: CASSDWDRAYEQYF.

This chain joins TRBV20-1 and TRBJ1-5; TCRdb's assignment of TRBD1 cannot be checked, as there is no DNA. The CDR3 consists of 14 residues. Germline CDR1 DFQATT, CDR2 SNEGSKA (reference sequence). The chain's CDR3 is CRRVGTDSNQPQHF.

CDR3 loop: CASSPQRLGRAATEAFF. The chain couples TRBV11-2 to TRBJ1-1; TCRdb proposes TRBD1, but this gene call is untestable without DNA. CDR3 length: 17 amino acids. Per the germline V gene, CDR1 is SGHAT and CDR2 is FQNNGV.

This chain's CDR3 is CASSLGASGGNTDTQYF. The chain combines TRBV12-3 or TRBV12-4 with TRBJ2-3; TCRdb outputs TRBD2, but without DNA this stays unchecked. This CDR3 is built from 17 residues.

The chain employs TRBV3-1 and TRBJ2-7; TCRdb proposes TRBD1, but this gene call is untestable without DNA. The CDR3 is 16 residues long. Per the germline V gene, CDR1 is LGHDT and CDR2 is YNNKEL (reference sequence). The CDR3 region is CASSQDGQGIAYEQYF.

The chain has TRBV14 and TRBJ2-7; TCRdb names TRBD2, which stays unverified in the absence of DNA. The CDR3 extends over 16 amino acids. The germline V gene has CDR1 SGHDN and CDR2 FVKESK. Here the CDR3 reads CASSHGGGFGGYEQYF.

The V call is TRBV11-2, the J call TRBJ2-5; TCRdb's D gene call, TRBD1, goes unchecked for lack of DNA. This CDR3 is 16 amino acids long. Germline values: CDR1 SGHAT, CDR2 FQNNGV. The CDR3 sequence is CASSSFQDQSRETQYF.

This chain connects TRBV20-1 to TRBJ1-2; TCRdb designates TRBD1, a call that cannot be tested without DNA. The V gene's germline CDR1 is DFQATT and CDR2 SNEGSKA (reference sequence). CDR3 length equals 15 residues. CDR3 sequence reads: CSARDLGAGNYGYTF.

This chain connects TRBV5-6 to TRBJ2-7; no DNA is available, so the TRBD2 call from TCRdb remains unchecked. CDR1 and CDR2 (germline): SGHDT, YYEEEE. The CDR3 consists of 14 residues. The CDR3 here is CASQWTSGSYEQYF.

The chain links TRBV2 to TRBJ2-7; checking the TCRdb D call of TRBD2 is not possible without DNA. The V gene's germline CDR1 is SNHLY and CDR2 FYNNEI. CDR3 length equals 15 residues. The CDR3: CASTRPGRGPYEQYF.

The chain links TRBV9 to TRBJ2-1. The length of the CDR3 is 15 residues. Germline lookup yields CDR1 SGDLS and CDR2 YYNGEE. The CDR3 loop reads CASSVGGTSNSEQFF.

V and J are TRBV6-1 and TRBJ1-1; TCRdb's D call of TRBD1 is untestable without DNA. The CDR3 totals 15 residues. The germline V gene has CDR1 MNHNS and CDR2 SASEGT. CDR3 sequence: CASSDRTGRGTEAFF.

CDR3 sequence reads: CASGVSSGAYEQYF. The chain employs TRBV6-1 and TRBJ2-7; TCRdb returns TRBD2, unconfirmable since there is no DNA. The CDR3 totals 14 residues. Germline CDR1 MNHNS, CDR2 SASEGT.

V gene TRBV24-1 combines with J gene TRBJ2-3; the D gene TCRdb calls, TRBD2, cannot be checked with no DNA. Germline CDR1 is KGHDR and CDR2 is SFDVKD. CDR3 size: 14 residues. The CDR3 is CATSDGLAGATQYF.

The chain has TRBV11-2 and TRBJ2-2. The CDR3 consists of 13 residues. Germline V lookup: CDR1 SGHAT, CDR2 FQNNGV. The CDR3 reads CAVQSGLAGELFF.

This chain connects TRBV27 to TRBJ2-7; checking the TCRdb D call of TRBD1 is not possible without DNA. The CDR3 runs to 12 residues. Germline CDR1 and CDR2: MNHEY and SMNVEV (reference sequence). The CDR3 protein is CASSMDRGEQYF.

V and J are TRBV3-1 and TRBJ1-1; the D call of TRBD1 rests on TCRdb alone, since no DNA is present to check it. There are 15 residues in the CDR3. CDR1 LGHDT and CDR2 YNNKEL come from the germline V gene (reference sequence). Here the CDR3 reads CASSSHETGWAEAFF.

V is TRBV5-4 and J is TRBJ2-1; TCRdb designates TRBD2, a call that cannot be tested without DNA. This CDR3 region has 16 residues. Germline V CDR1 and CDR2: SGHNT, YYREEE (reference sequence). This CDR3 reads CASSPDSGGTYNEQFF.

V usage is TRBV7-6 and J usage is TRBJ2-7. CDR1 and CDR2 (germline): SGHVS, FNYEAQ. The CDR3 runs to 15 residues. CDR3 protein: CASSLDERYSYEQYF. The variable domain in full, with the rest retrieved from reference TRBV7-6 and TRBJ2-7, is GAGVSQSPRYKVTKRGQDVALRCDPISGHVSLYWYRQALGQGPEFLTYFNYEAQQDKSGLPNDRFSAERPEGSISTLTIQRTEQRDSAMYRCASSLDERYSYEQYFGPGTRLTVT.